This TCR beta chain was identified during a study of T cells in Graves' hyperthyroidism and ophthalmopathy. V was pared by 3 bases and J by 3 bases, with 11 bases between. The CDR3 is 15 residues long. The germline V gene encodes CDR1 SEHNR and CDR2 FQNEAQ (reference sequence). This clonotype was counted between two and nine times. TCR beta CDR3 regions were amplified from RNA transcripts. Initially, a first-round RT-PCR of the TCR CDR3 employed the HTBI primer set. TCRdb recomputed calls from the multiplex PCR reads with MiXCR, one row per CDR3 protein. The sample holds 300,000 to 350,000 distinct CDR3 sequences, about 15% seen once. Stable Graves' hyperthyroidism meant no ophthalmopathy progression within 18 months. On the basis of clinical symptoms, serum thyroxine and TRAb, thyroid ultrasound and orbital computed tomography, diagnoses were made.

This receptor was obtained from a woman under 40 with Graves' hyperthyroidism. Sequencing was done on a sample of blood. This chain joins TRBV7-9 and TRBJ2-2; D is unresolved. The CDR3 spells CASSLNPADTGELFF. The CDR3 coding sequence is TGTGCCAGCAGCTTGAATCCGGCGGACACCGGGGAGCTGTTTTTT.